Sequencing of this T cell receptor (beta chain) was carried out in a study of T-cell memory formation after mild COVID-19. TCRdb reprocessed the 5' RACE reads with MiXCR, giving one entry per CDR3 protein. Of 200,000 to 250,000 distinct CDR3 sequences in the sample, approximately 9% are singletons; the top ten hold 22%. This clonotype was seen many times. The CDR3 has 13 amino acids. The ends were cut back, 5 bases at V and 6 bases at J, with 10 bases in the middle. Germline CDR1 reads ENHRY; CDR2 reads SYGVKD. The sequenced sample consisted of PBMCs or a T cell subset sorted from them (not recorded which). The rearrangement uses TRBV10-3 and TRBJ2-2, with D possibly matching TRBD1 (6 bases). The TCR originated in a man aged 18 to 30 who had mild COVID-19 (a few samples of this study predate the infection). Cell type and time point are not known. The CDR3 coding sequence is TGTGCCATCAGTACCAGGGGACCCGGGGAGCTGTTTTTT. Translated, it gives CAISTRGPGELFF.